This is a list of T cell receptor beta chains from one sample in a study of control samples from healthy donors and cancer patients. Data came from immunoSEQ multiplex PCR; TCRdb stores just in-frame clones and leaves some out. In the table there are approximately 140,000 clones, over 85% of which are singletons. Material: blood. The receptors were gathered from a man aged 30-40 years in good health. CDR3s include the opening cysteine and the closing phenylalanine or tryptophan. D genes are given only for firm matches. A row's size may be missing; if present it is once, few, many or a size class.

j_call clone_size v_call d_call cdr3_nt cdr3_aa
TRBJ2-6 . TRBV19 . TGTGCCTCCCGGCGGGACTCTGGGGCCAACGTCCTGACTTTC CASRRDSGANVLTF
TRBJ2-3 . TRBV29-1 . TGCAGCGTTGACAGGGGTACCCCAGATACGCAGTATTTT CSVDRGTPDTQYF
TRBJ1-1 once TRBV15 TRBD1 TGTGCCAGGGGCAGGGGGGCGGGCCGGAACACTGAAGCTTTCTTT CARGRGAGRNTEAFF
TRBJ1-5 . TRBV2 . TGTGCCAGCACGGTTTCTTGGGGGAATCAGCCCCAGCATTTT CASTVSWGNQPQHF
TRBJ1-1 . TRBV30 . TGTGCCTGGAGTGTAGCGGGGAACACTGAAGCTTTCTTT CAWSVAGNTEAFF
TRBJ2-2 once TRBV14 . TGTGCCAGCGGGACCGGGACCTACACCGGGGAGCTGTTTTTT CASGTGTYTGELFF
TRBJ2-2 . TRBV6-4 TRBD2 TGTGCCAGCAGTCGGACTAGCGGGTATACCGGGGAGCTGTTTTTT CASSRTSGYTGELFF
TRBJ2-5 . TRBV7-9 . TGTGCCAGCAGCTCGGCCGGGAAGTCAGAGACCCAGTACTTC CASSSAGKSETQYF
TRBJ2-6 once TRBV28 . TGTGCCAGCAGTTGGTACAGGGCTGGGGCCAACGTCCTGACTTTC CASSWYRAGANVLTF
TRBJ1-3 . TRBV30 . TGTGCCTGGAGTGCCGTGTGGTTTGGAAACACCATATATTTT CAWSAVWFGNTIYF
TRBJ1-1 . TRBV7-8 . TGTGCCAGCAGCCTTACAGAGAACACTGAAGCTTTCTTT CASSLTENTEAFF
TRBJ1-5 . TRBV30 . TGTGCCTGGAGTTTAAGTAGCAATCAGCCCCAGCATTTT CAWSLSSNQPQHF
TRBJ2-2 . TRBV7-9 . TGTGCCAGCACGTCTAGCGGAGGGGGCACCGGGGAGCTGTTTTTT CASTSSGGGTGELFF
TRBJ1-5 . TRBV6-2/TRBV6-3 . TGTGCCAGCAGCCTTATAGGACAGATGGCCCAGCATTTT CASSLIGQMAQHF
TRBJ2-2 . TRBV4-3 TRBD2 TGCGCCAGCAGCCAAGGCCTATCCTGGGAGCGGGAGGGCCTGTACACCGGGGAGCTGTTTTTT CASSQGLSWEREGLYTGELFF
TRBJ2-7 . TRBV19 . TGTGCCAGTAGTATAACGGCCCCGGAGGAGCAGTACTTC CASSITAPEEQYF
TRBJ2-2 . TRBV7-8 TRBD2 TGTGCCAGCAGCTCCCGCCCGACTAGCGGCAACACCGGGGAGCTGTTTTTT CASSSRPTSGNTGELFF
TRBJ1-2 . TRBV4-1 TRBD1 TGCGCCAGCAGACGGACAGGGGGCTTCGGCTACACCTTC CASRRTGGFGYTF
TRBJ2-1 once TRBV4-3 TRBD2 TGCGCCAGCAGTCGAGGACTAGCGAGAGAGAATGAGCAGTTCTTC CASSRGLARENEQFF
TRBJ2-7 . TRBV6-6 . TGTGCCAGCAGTTACCTACGAGTAGACCTCTACGAGCAGTACTTC CASSYLRVDLYEQYF
TRBJ1-5 . TRBV23-1 TRBD1 TGCGCCAGCAGTCAATTCGGACAGGGGCGAGGTACGGGCAATCAGCCCCAGCATTTT CASSQFGQGRGTGNQPQHF
TRBJ2-3 . TRBV7-8 . TGTGCCAGCAGCCAGACTAAAACCAGAGATACGCAGTATTTT CASSQTKTRDTQYF
TRBJ2-1 . TRBV28 . TGTGCCAGCAGTCCCCAAGGACAGACTTACAATGAGCAGTTCTTC CASSPQGQTYNEQFF
TRBJ1-1 . TRBV27 TRBD1 TGTGCCAGCAGTAAACGAAAGACAGGGGCAAACACTGAAGCTTTCTTT CASSKRKTGANTEAFF
TRBJ1-3 . TRBV5-4 . TGTGCCAGCAGCTTCCTGGGGGGAAACACCATATATTTT CASSFLGGNTIYF
TRBJ1-4 . TRBV28 . TGTGCCAGCAGAGATCAGGGAGGGCCTAATGAAAAACTGTTTTTT CASRDQGGPNEKLFF
TRBJ1-3 . TRBV18 . TGTGCCAGCTCACCTGACAGACCTGGAAACACCATATATTTT CASSPDRPGNTIYF
TRBJ2-5 . TRBV7-6 TRBD2 TGTGCCAGCAGCTTAGGCGGGGGAGGGGTCCAAGAGACCCAGTACTTC CASSLGGGGVQETQYF
TRBJ1-2 . TRBV5-6 TRBD1 TGTGCCAGCAGCTTGGAACAGGGGTATGGCTACACCTTC CASSLEQGYGYTF
TRBJ1-2 . TRBV29-1 TRBD1 TGCAGCGCAACCGGACAGGGCCCCTTGGATGGCTACACCTTC CSATGQGPLDGYTF
TRBJ2-3 . TRBV19 TRBD2 TGTGCCAGCAGCGGGGGTAGAGCGGGATGGGATACGCAGTATTTT CASSGGRAGWDTQYF
TRBJ2-7 . TRBV19 TRBD1 TGTGCCAGCGGTTCCGGGACAGGGTTCGCCGAGCAGTACTTC CASGSGTGFAEQYF
TRBJ2-3 . TRBV2 TRBD2 TGTGCCAGCAGTGAAGGGGCGGGAGACACAGATACGCAGTATTTT CASSEGAGDTDTQYF
TRBJ2-3 . TRBV10-2 TRBD2 TGCGCCAGCAGTGAAGCGGGAACCCCCACAGATACGCAGTATTTT CASSEAGTPTDTQYF
TRBJ1-5 once TRBV28 . TGTGCCAGCAGCCCGGGACACCGGGGGGGCAGTCAGCCCCAGCATTTT CASSPGHRGGSQPQHF
TRBJ1-2 . TRBV27 . TGTGCCAGCAGTTTCGCCCAGGGTCGTCTTGGCTACACCTTC CASSFAQGRLGYTF
TRBJ2-2 . TRBV12-5 TRBD2 TGTGCTAGTGGTTTGATATTAGCGGGGCTGAACACCGGGGAGCTGTTTTTT CASGLILAGLNTGELFF
TRBJ2-3 . TRBV30 TRBD2 TGTTCCGGCGGGAGGGTCACAGATACGCAGTATTTT CSGGRVTDTQYF
TRBJ1-6 once TRBV30 . TGTGCCTGGAGTCCCACGATGGATGGGGGGCGAGCTTCACCCCTCCACTTT CAWSPTMDGGRASPLHF